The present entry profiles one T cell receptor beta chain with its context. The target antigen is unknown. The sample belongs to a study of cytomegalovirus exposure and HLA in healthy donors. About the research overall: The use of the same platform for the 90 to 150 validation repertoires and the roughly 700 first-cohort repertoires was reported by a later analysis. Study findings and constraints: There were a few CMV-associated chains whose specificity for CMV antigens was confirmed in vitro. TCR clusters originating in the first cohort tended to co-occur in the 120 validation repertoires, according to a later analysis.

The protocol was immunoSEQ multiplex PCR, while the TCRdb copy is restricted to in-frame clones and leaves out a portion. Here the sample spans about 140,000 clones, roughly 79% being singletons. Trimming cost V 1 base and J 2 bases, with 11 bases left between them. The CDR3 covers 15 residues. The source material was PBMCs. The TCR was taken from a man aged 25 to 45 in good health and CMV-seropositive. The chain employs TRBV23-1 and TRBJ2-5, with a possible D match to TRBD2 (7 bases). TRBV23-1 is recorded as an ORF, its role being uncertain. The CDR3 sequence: CASSQWGGGQETQYF. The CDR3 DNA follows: TGCGCCAGCAGTCAATGGGGAGGGGGGCAAGAGACCCAGTACTTC.